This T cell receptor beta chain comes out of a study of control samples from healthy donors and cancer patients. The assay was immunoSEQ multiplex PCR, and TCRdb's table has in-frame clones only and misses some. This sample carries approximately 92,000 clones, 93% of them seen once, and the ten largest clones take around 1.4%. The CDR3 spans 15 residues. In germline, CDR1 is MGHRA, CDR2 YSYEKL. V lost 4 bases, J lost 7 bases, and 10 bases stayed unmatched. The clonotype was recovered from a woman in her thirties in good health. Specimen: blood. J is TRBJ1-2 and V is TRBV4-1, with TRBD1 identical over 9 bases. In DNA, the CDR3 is TGCGCCAGCAGCCTCAACCGGGACAGGGTCGGTGGCTACACCTTC. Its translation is CASSLNRDRVGGYTF.